The clone carrying this T cell receptor beta chain was seen once. Its antigen is undetermined. This specimen comes from a study of Ad26.COV2.S vaccination and SARS-CoV-2 variants. Study at large: Trial arm assignment for the donor was COV1001 Ad26.COV2.S. Each vaccinee took Ad26.COV2.S intramuscularly, once or twice 56 days apart.

Profiling relied on immunoSEQ multiplex PCR, and the TCRdb table lists in-frame clones only, not all of them. The sample lists roughly 400,000 clones, about nine tenths seen once, with under 2% in the top ten. Sample treatment: 15 to 20 received Ad26.COV2.S at low or high dose, single or two shots; roughly 5 received placebo; per-sample allocation not given. The investigators took samples on day 63 after the first vaccine or placebo injection. In Boston, an adult donor aged 18-55 years took part. Trimming removed 4 bases from V and 0 bases from J, with 5 bases in between. The CDR3 runs to 13 residues. Germline V gene sequence: CDR1 SGHRS, CDR2 YFSETQ. Study-wide results and caveats: Reported post-vaccination CD8+ and CD4+ T cell responses to spike showed substantial breadth.

The source was peripheral blood, collected in a trial of Ad26.COV2.S vaccine versus placebo. The chain links TRBV5-1 to TRBJ1-5; D unresolved. The TCR comes from a person aged 18 to 65 who received the Ad26.COV2.S COVID-19 vaccine or a placebo. This CDR3 reads CASSTYSNQPQHF. The DNA for the CDR3 is TGCGCCAGCAGCACATATAGCAATCAGCCCCAGCATTTT.